This T cell receptor (beta chain) was recovered during a study of CD8+CD57+ T cells in acquired aplastic anemia. Study information: Yields of DNA that came from sorted CD4+ and CD8+ cells averaged roughly 3.2 ug.

Study findings and constraints: Researchers report that around 30 CD8+ CDR3 sequences appeared in both patients and controls. CD8+ Simpson's diversity in patients was not significantly different from that in controls.

Profiling of TCR beta VDJ combinations and CDR3 sequences used genomic DNA as template. TCRdb analysed the reads with MiXCR anew, one entry per CDR3 protein. Of hundreds of thousands of distinct CDR3 sequences listed, around a third were seen once; the top ten hold 0.75% to 0.95%. CDR1 WSHSY and CDR2 SAAADI come from the germline V gene. This CDR3 has 15 amino acids. V was cut by 0 bases and J by 1 base, with 10 bases left in between. Of note for this clonotype: Its antigen is unknown.

Sequencing involved patients with CD8+CD57+ cell expansion previously shown by flow cytometry. Severe acquired aplastic anemia was the diagnosis recorded for all patients. The sample comprised sorted CD4+, CD8+, or CD8+CD57+ T cells (not recorded which) from PBMCs. The sequence was obtained from a human donor with aplastic anemia. The chain links TRBV10-2 to TRBJ2-7, with D perhaps given as TRBD1 or TRBD2 (5 bases each). CDR3 protein: CASSESWDQSYEQYF. The CDR3 DNA follows: TGCGCCAGCAGTGAGTCGTGGGACCAATCCTACGAGCAGTACTTC.